This section outlines one TCR beta chain sequence together with its context. Its antigen is still unknown. The germline CDR1 and CDR2 sequences are MNHEY and SMNVEV (reference sequence). Trimming took 4 bases from V and 6 from J; bases not matched to a gene: 4. This CDR3 is 14 amino acids long. The data were taken from a study of shared clonotypes between healthy human individuals. Study-wide points: Since donors were few, the genetic and exposure-history diversity represented was limited.

Produced via immunoSEQ multiplex PCR; TCRdb's table is partial and in-frame only. The table lists more than 1,200,000 clones, 98% of them singletons. This TCR was recovered from a man in his thirties or forties in good health. Sequencing was performed on naive CD4+ T cells sorted from blood. The sample's subset: CD45RA+ positively selected. V and J are TRBV27 and TRBJ1-5; TRBD1 aligns across 9 bases. This CDR3 reads CASSSRQGVQPQHF. Written as DNA, the CDR3 is TGTGCCAGCAGTTCTCGACAGGGGGTTCAGCCCCAGCATTTT.